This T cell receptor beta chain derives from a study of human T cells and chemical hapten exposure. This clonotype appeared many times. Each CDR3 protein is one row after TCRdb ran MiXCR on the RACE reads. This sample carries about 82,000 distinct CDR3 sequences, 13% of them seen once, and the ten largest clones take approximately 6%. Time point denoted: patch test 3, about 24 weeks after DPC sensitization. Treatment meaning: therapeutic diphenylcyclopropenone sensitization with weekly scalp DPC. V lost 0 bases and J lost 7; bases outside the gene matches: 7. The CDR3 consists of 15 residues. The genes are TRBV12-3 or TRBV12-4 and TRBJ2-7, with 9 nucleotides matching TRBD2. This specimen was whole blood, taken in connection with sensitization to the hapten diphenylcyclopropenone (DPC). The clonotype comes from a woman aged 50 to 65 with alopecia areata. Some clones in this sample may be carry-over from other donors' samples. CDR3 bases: TGTGCCAGCAGTTTAGCGCTCCTAGCGGGACGGGAGCAGTACTTC. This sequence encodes CASSLALLAGREQYF.